The 24 T cell receptor beta chains below come from one sample, sequenced in a study of cytomegalovirus exposure and HLA in healthy donors. The PCR had 60 Vbeta and 13 Jbeta primers. The assay was immunoSEQ multiplex PCR, and TCRdb's table has in-frame clones only and misses some. This sample carries about 120,000 clones, 65% to 80% of them seen once, and the ten largest clones take less than 3%. Sequencing was performed on PBMCs. The receptor source for this set is a woman aged 55 to 70 in good health and CMV-seropositive.

The chain recombines TRBV5-8 with TRBJ2-5; D may be TRBD2 (6 bases). V lost 0 bases, J lost 2 bases, and 17 bases lay in between. Germline lookup yields CDR1 SGHTS and CDR2 YDEGEE. CDR3 size: 17 residues. In nucleotides, the CDR3 is TGTGCCAGCAGCTTGGCTATTTCCTCGCGGGAACAAGAGACCCAGTACTTC. It codes for CASSLAISSREQETQYF.

A remark on this clone: Compared with germline, one end of the junction differs, possibly owing to a read error. The V call is TRBV7-7, the J call TRBJ2-7; a weak D match, TRBD2 (5 bases). Germline CDR1 and CDR2: SSHAT and FNYEAQ (reference sequence). CDR3 length equals 19 residues. The CDR3 bases are TGTGCTAGCAGCAAGCTTAAAGGGTATCTGGACTGGACTGACTACGAGCAGTACTTC. Its protein product is CASSKLKGYLDWTDYEQYF. The variable domain in full, with the rest retrieved from reference TRBV7-7 and TRBJ2-7, is GAGVSQSPRYKVTKRGQDVTLRCDPISSHATLYWYQQALGQGPEFLTYFNYEAQPDKSGLPSDRFSAERPEGSISTLTIQRTEQRDSAMYRCASSKLKGYLDWTDYEQYFGPGTRLTVT.

J is TRBJ1-2 and V is TRBV7-2, with a weak D call TRBD1 (6 bases). Germline CDR1 is SGHTA and CDR2 is FQGNSA. V was trimmed by 5 bases and J by 2 bases, leaving 12 bases between them. The CDR3 has 14 amino acids. The CDR3 loop reads CASSLRQENYGYTF. The CDR3 region has the DNA TGTGCCAGCAGCCTTCGACAGGAAAACTATGGCTACACCTTC.

The V call is TRBV29-1, the J call TRBJ2-5; 8 nucleotides agree with TRBD1. Germline values: CDR1 SQVTM, CDR2 ANQGSEA. V lost 4 bases to trimming and J lost 5 bases; unmatched junction nucleotides: 9. The CDR3 has 14 residues. CDR3 loop: CSVGPQGAGETQYF. The CDR3 DNA follows: TGCAGCGTTGGACCCCAGGGGGCAGGGGAGACCCAGTACTTC.

The rearrangement links TRBV7-9 to TRBJ2-3; 12 bases are shared with TRBD2. Germline lookup yields CDR1 SEHNR and CDR2 FQNEAQ (reference sequence). V gave up 3 bases and J gave up 2 bases; unmatched junction bases: 3. CDR3 size: 16 residues. CDR3 region: CASSFLAGGITDTQYF. CDR3 DNA: TGTGCCAGCAGCTTCCTAGCGGGAGGGATCACAGATACGCAGTATTTT.

This sequence joins TRBV28 and TRBJ1-5, with D maybe TRBD1 (5 bases). The CDR3 is 15 residues long. Trimming removed 5 bases at V and 4 bases at J, with 15 bases between. Per germline, CDR1 MDHEN and CDR2 SYDVKM. Written as DNA, the CDR3 is TGTGCCAGCAGTCCCGGGGGTCCGGAAAATCAGCCCCAGCATTTT. Its protein is CASSPGGPENQPQHF. The whole variable domain, filled in from reference TRBV28 and TRBJ1-5, reads DVKVTQSSRYLVKRTGEKVFLECVQDMDHENMFWYRQDPGLGLRLIYFSYDVKMKEKGDIPEGYSVSREKKERFSLILESASTNQTSMYLCASSPGGPENQPQHFGDGTRLSIL.

The gene calls are TRBV6-5 and TRBJ2-5; D unresolved. Trimming cost V 4 bases and J 5 bases, with 14 bases left between them. Germline lookup yields CDR1 MNHEY and CDR2 SVGAGI. This CDR3 contains 14 residues. CDR3: CASSLWRNLETQYF. The CDR3 DNA follows: TGTGCCAGCAGTTTGTGGCGGAACCTTGAGACCCAGTACTTC.

The V and J genes are TRBV15 and TRBJ2-4; TRBD2 matches at 7 bases. Trimming cost V 3 bases and J 8 bases; bases outside gene matches: 10. Germline CDR1 reads LNHNV; CDR2 reads YYDKDF (reference sequence). CDR3 length: 15 amino acids. This chain's CDR3 is CATSSPGGASDIQYF. The CDR3 nucleotides read TGTGCCACCAGCAGTCCGGGAGGAGCCTCGGACATTCAGTACTTC. The full variable domain, with the rest looked up from reference TRBV15 and TRBJ2-4, is DAMVIQNPRYQVTQFGKPVTLSCSQTLNHNVMYWYQQKSSQAPKLLFHYYDKDFNNEADTPDNFQSRRPNTSFCFLDIRSPGLGDTAMYLCATSSPGGASDIQYFGAGTRLSVL.

V and J are TRBV7-9 and TRBJ1-2, with unresolved D. The CDR3 length is 13 residues. Trimming stripped 2 bases from V and 2 bases from J, with 6 bases between. Germline V CDR1 and CDR2: SEHNR, FQNEAQ (reference sequence). This chain's CDR3 is CASSLRLNYGYTF. The CDR3 DNA reads as TGTGCCAGCAGCTTACGTCTAAACTATGGCTACACCTTC.

The rearrangement links TRBV28 to TRBJ2-7, with D possibly TRBD1 on 6 matching bases. Deletions cut 2 bases from V and 2 bases from J, with 16 bases between. CDR3 length: 16 residues. Germline V gene lookup returns CDR1 MDHEN and CDR2 SYDVKM. This CDR3 is CASSLISGQRAYEQYF. CDR3 nucleotide sequence: TGTGCCAGCAGTTTAATCAGTGGACAGAGGGCCTACGAGCAGTACTTC.

The rearrangement links TRBV6-5 to TRBJ1-1; D is possibly TRBD1 (5 bases). Germline CDR1 reads MNHEY; CDR2 reads SVGAGI. The CDR3 contains 13 residues. V lost 2 bases and J lost 7, with 11 bases in between. CDR3 coding DNA: TGTGCCAGCAGTTACGGGTCAGGGATTGAAGCTTTCTTT. Residues: CASSYGSGIEAFF.

The chain combines TRBV2 with TRBJ2-5; D uncertain. The germline V gene has CDR1 SNHLY and CDR2 FYNNEI. The V end lost 6 bases, the J end lost 1 base, and 9 bases lay between the germline ends. The CDR3 covers 13 residues. The CDR3: CASRVYPQETQYF. CDR3 DNA sequence: TGTGCCAGCAGGGTCTATCCCCAAGAGACCCAGTACTTC.

The CDR3 DNA follows: TGTGCCAGCAGTGAAGGGACAGCTGAAAAACTGTTTTTT. Translating it yields CASSEGTAEKLFF. The chain is built from TRBV2 and TRBJ1-4; weak D call: TRBD1 (6 bases). The CDR3 runs to 13 residues. Germline CDR1 and CDR2: SNHLY and FYNNEI. The ends were cut back, 1 base at V and 7 bases at J, with 7 bases in the middle.

Points on this clone: This specimen includes other DNA sequences encoding the same CDR3. The chain recombines TRBV9 with TRBJ2-1; TRBD2 matches 9 bases. Germline assignment: CDR1 SGDLS and CDR2 YYNGEE. The CDR3 loop spans 15 amino acids. V shed 0 bases, J shed 4 bases, and the junction held 2 bases outside the gene matches. CDR3 in amino acids: CASSVGLAEYNEQFF. CDR3 bases: TGTGCCAGCAGCGTAGGACTAGCGGAATACAATGAGCAGTTCTTC.

This clone was detected only once. The chain joins TRBV6-5 to TRBJ1-5; no definite D call. V lost 4 bases and J lost 7, with 14 bases in between. CDR3 length: 14 amino acids. Germline CDR1 MNHEY, CDR2 SVGAGI. CDR3 sequence: CASSSITGRQPQHF. The CDR3 coding sequence is TGTGCCAGCAGTTCGATCACGGGGAGACAGCCCCAGCATTTT.

The V call is TRBV9, the J call TRBJ2-2; D might be TRBD2 (5 bases). V was shortened by 0 bases and J by 7 bases, with 16 bases between the two germline ends. The V gene's germline CDR1 is SGDLS and CDR2 YYNGEE. CDR3 length: 16 residues. CDR3 sequence (DNA): TGTGCCAGCAGCGTAGCAAGTCTCCGGGGTTACGGGGAGCTGTTTTTT. This translates into CASSVASLRGYGELFF.

The rearrangement joins TRBV28 to TRBJ2-7; 8 bases align to TRBD1. Trimming removed 1 base from V and 0 bases from J; junction bases left unmatched: 2. This CDR3 region has 15 residues. The V gene's germline CDR1 is MDHEN and CDR2 SYDVKM. The CDR3 nucleotides are TGTGCCAGCAGTTTATTTGGGACAGGCTCCTACGAGCAGTACTTC. Protein sequence: CASSLFGTGSYEQYF.

As concerns this clone: A junction end diverges from the germline sequence, so it may reflect a read error. The rearrangement links TRBV7-9 to TRBJ1-3, with D possibly being TRBD1 (5 bases). The germline gives CDR1 SEHNR, CDR2 FQNEAQ (reference sequence). CDR3 size: 15 residues. The CDR3 nucleotides are TGTTCCAGCAGCTCCCCGGGTGGGGCGGGAAACACCATATATTTT. This encodes CSSSSPGGAGNTIYF.

The V call is TRBV19, the J call TRBJ2-1; 8 nucleotides match TRBD2. This CDR3 contains 16 residues. The germline CDR1 and CDR2 sequences are LNHDA and SQIVND (reference sequence). V gave up 5 bases and J gave up 10 bases; unmatched junction bases: 16. CDR3 amino acids: CASSSASGSASLEQFF. In nucleotides, the CDR3 is TGTGCCAGTAGTTCCGCAAGCGGGAGCGCTTCTCTGGAGCAGTTCTTC. The complete variable domain, with remaining parts taken from reference TRBV19 and TRBJ2-1, reads DGGITQSPKYLFRKEGQNVTLSCEQNLNHDAMYWYRQDPGQGLRLIYYSQIVNDFQKGDIAEGYSVSREKKESFPLTVTSAQKNPTAFYLCASSSASGSASLEQFFGPGTRLTVL.

The CDR3 reads CASTKRTSTDTQYF. As DNA, the CDR3 is TGTGCCAGCACGAAGCGGACTAGCACAGATACGCAGTATTTT. J is TRBJ2-3 and V is TRBV6-1; the D gene is possibly TRBD2 (5 bases). Trimming cost V 7 bases and J 0 bases, with 11 bases left between them. Germline V CDR1 and CDR2: MNHNS, SASEGT. This CDR3 spans 14 amino acids.

This clone showed up just once. The genes are TRBV25-1 and TRBJ1-4, with D uncertain. The CDR3 is 15 amino acids. Trimming took 3 bases from V and 4 from J, leaving 12 bases between them. The germline gives CDR1 MGHDK, CDR2 SYGVNS. Here the CDR3 DNA reads TGTGCCAGCAGTGATAATCTGCGGCATAATGAAAAACTGTTTTTT. It is translated as CASSDNLRHNEKLFF.

Only one count was recorded for this clone. V gene TRBV5-1 combines with J gene TRBJ1-1; D is perhaps TRBD1 (5 bases). V lost 3 bases and J lost 3, with 18 bases in between. Germline CDR1 reads SGHRS; CDR2 reads YFSETQ. The CDR3 loop spans 16 amino acids. The CDR3 protein is CASSWYSRGADTEAFF. The CDR3 DNA sequence: TGCGCCAGCAGCTGGTACAGTAGGGGCGCGGACACTGAAGCTTTCTTT.

The V gene is TRBV29-1, the J gene TRBJ2-5; D might be TRBD1 (5 bases). V was pared by 7 bases and J by 5 bases, with 23 bases between. CDR1 and CDR2 (germline): SQVTM, ANQGSEA. The CDR3 sequence is 15 residues long. The CDR3 DNA reads as TGCAGCGCCAGGAATATGGGTTCAGGGATCGAGACCCAGTACTTC. The encoded protein is CSARNMGSGIETQYF.

The gene calls are TRBV27 and TRBJ1-5; 7 nucleotides align to TRBD1. Germline assignment: CDR1 MNHEY and CDR2 SMNVEV (reference sequence). CDR3 length equals 19 residues. V gave up 7 bases and J gave up 3 bases; unmatched junction bases: 21. In nucleotides, the CDR3 is TGTGCCAGCACGAGCCCTTTTGGGGACATTGACAGGGACAATCAGCCCCAGCATTTT. Translated: CASTSPFGDIDRDNQPQHF.